What follows are 27 T cell receptor beta chains derived from one specimen sequenced in a study of blood T cell repertoires in COVID-19. Clones were sequenced by immunoSEQ multiplex PCR, and TCRdb holds only the in-frame ones, with some missing. This sample carries approximately 200,000 clones, 80% to 85% of them seen once, and the ten largest clones take roughly 2.3%. Sequenced sample: peripheral blood. The receptors shown here come from a woman aged 60-70 years with acute or convalescent COVID-19.

The J gene is TRBJ1-5, the V gene TRBV6-6, with TRBD1 matching 7 bases. The CDR3 extends over 13 amino acids. V lost 5 bases to trimming and J lost 7 bases; unmatched junction nucleotides: 5. CDR1 MNHNY and CDR2 SVGAGI come from the germline V gene (reference sequence). CDR3 coding DNA: TGTGCCAGCAGTGATCAGGGGGACCAGCCCCAGCATTTT. Protein: CASSDQGDQPQHF.

The chain couples TRBV9 to TRBJ2-1; 9 bases line up with TRBD2. CDR1 is SGDLS, CDR2 YYNGEE, per germline. V gave up 0 bases and J gave up 5 bases; unmatched junction bases: 3. The CDR3 has 15 residues. The CDR3 sequence is CASSVEASGDNEQFF. CDR3 nucleotides: TGTGCCAGCAGCGTAGAGGCTAGCGGGGACAATGAGCAGTTCTTC.

The V and J genes are TRBV7-3 and TRBJ1-2; 10 bases line up with TRBD1. Germline V CDR1 and CDR2: SGHTA, FQGTGA. V dropped 4 bases and J dropped 0; count of bases not matched to a gene: 5. CDR3 size: 16 residues. The DNA of the CDR3 is TGTGCCAGCAGCTCGCGGACAGGGGGAACTAACTATGGCTACACCTTC. Residues: CASSSRTGGTNYGYTF. The variable domain in full, completed from reference TRBV7-3 and TRBJ1-2, reads GAGVSQTPSNKVTEKGKYVELRCDPISGHTALYWYRQSLGQGPEFLIYFQGTGAADDSGLPNDRFFAVRPEGSVSTLKIQRTERGDSAVYLCASSSRTGGTNYGYTFGSGTRLTVV.

The rearrangement uses TRBV9 and TRBJ2-1, with 11 bases lining up with TRBD2. The germline gives CDR1 SGDLS, CDR2 YYNGEE. The CDR3 runs 15 residues. The V and J ends lost 5 bases and 3 bases, in that order; junction bases with no gene match: 4. The DNA of the CDR3 is TGTGCCAGCAGTACTAGCGGGGGCCACTACAATGAGCAGTTCTTC. Protein sequence: CASSTSGGHYNEQFF.

This chain links TRBV5-6 with TRBJ1-1; D not certain. Germline V CDR1 and CDR2: SGHDT, YYEEEE. This CDR3 has 15 residues. The germline V and J ends were trimmed by 4 bases and 4 bases, with 17 bases remaining between them. Here the CDR3 reads CASSRGTGISTEAFF. CDR3 nucleotides: TGTGCCAGCAGCCGAGGAACGGGGATTAGCACTGAAGCTTTCTTT.

The chain couples TRBV5-4 to TRBJ1-2; D gene ambiguous. V was shortened by 3 bases and J by 7 bases, with 13 bases between the two germline ends. The CDR3 runs 13 residues. Germline V gene data show CDR1 as SGHNT and CDR2 as YYREEE (reference sequence). The CDR3 DNA reads TGTGCCAGCAGCTCGGACTGGGCCGGTGGCTACACCTTC. Translating gives CASSSDWAGGYTF.

The V call is TRBV9, the J call TRBJ2-3, with D unclear. The CDR3 totals 14 residues. V lost 3 bases and J 3 bases, leaving 11 bases between the germline ends. The germline V gene has CDR1 SGDLS and CDR2 YYNGEE. The CDR3 region has the DNA TGTGCCAGCAGCGACCCGGGTAGGACAGATACGCAGTATTTT. The encoded protein is CASSDPGRTDTQYF.

The CDR3 spells CASSGWTGREGYTF. CDR3 nucleotide sequence: TGTGCCAGCAGCGGGTGGACAGGGAGGGAAGGCTACACCTTC. V gene TRBV9 combines with J gene TRBJ1-2; 8 nucleotides agree with TRBD1. Germline lookup yields CDR1 SGDLS and CDR2 YYNGEE. This CDR3 contains 14 residues. J gave up 8 bases and V 3 bases, and 9 bases lay outside the gene matches.

The chain combines TRBV9 with TRBJ2-3; TRBD2 agrees at 8 bases. This CDR3 has 18 amino acids. Per the germline V gene, CDR1 is SGDLS and CDR2 is YYNGEE. Losses at the gene ends were 0 bases for V and 1 base for J; bases not matched to a gene: 10. The CDR3 nucleotides are TGTGCCAGCAGCGTAGGCCCCACTTTTAGCGGGGGCACAGATACGCAGTATTTT. Its protein product is CASSVGPTFSGGTDTQYF.

The chain employs TRBV2 and TRBJ1-4; no reliable D call. Germline lookup yields CDR1 SNHLY and CDR2 FYNNEI. This CDR3 spans 14 amino acids. Trimming shortened V by 3 bases and J by 7 bases, and 12 bases separated the two germline ends. CDR3 coding DNA: TGTGCCAGCAGTGAGTTATATGCCAGTGAAAAACTGTTTTTT. Encoded protein: CASSELYASEKLFF.

This rearrangement joins TRBV21-1 to TRBJ1-1; TRBD1, as called in the table, went unchecked against the DNA. TRBV21-1 is given as a pseudogene. The CDR3 sequence is 18 residues long. CDR3 DNA sequence: TGTGCCAGCAGCAAAGCTGGAAGGGGCGGTAGGAAGAACACTGAAGCTTTCTTT. It is translated as CASSKAGRGGRKNTEAFF.

The chain is built from TRBV7-9 and TRBJ1-3; a weak D match, TRBD1 (6 bases). CDR1 and CDR2 from the germline V gene are SEHNR and FQNEAQ (reference sequence). Trimming shortened V by 3 bases and J by 0 bases, and 12 bases separated the two germline ends. CDR3 size: 16 residues. The CDR3 DNA reads TGTGCCAGCAGCTTCCGACAGGCCCGCTCTGGAAACACCATATATTTT. This encodes CASSFRQARSGNTIYF. Full variable domain (outside the CDR3, taken from reference TRBV7-9 and TRBJ1-3): DTGVSQNPRHKITKRGQNVTFRCDPISEHNRLYWYRQTLGQGPEFLTYFQNEAQLEKSRLLSDRFSAERPKGSFSTLEIQRTEQGDSAMYLCASSFRQARSGNTIYFGEGSWLTVV.

This clone was seen just once. The rearrangement uses TRBV19 and TRBJ1-2; TRBD1 is a possible D gene (5 bases). Germline V gene data show CDR1 as LNHDA and CDR2 as SQIVND (reference sequence). This CDR3 has 14 amino acids. V was clipped by 7 bases and J by 4 bases, with 16 bases between them. The CDR3 coding sequence is TGTGCCAGTACTGGCCAGGGATCGATCTATGGCTACACCTTC. Its translation is CASTGQGSIYGYTF. The entire variable domain, with the rest obtained from reference TRBV19 and TRBJ1-2, is as follows: DGGITQSPKYLFRKEGQNVTLSCEQNLNHDAMYWYRQDPGQGLRLIYYSQIVNDFQKGDIAEGYSVSREKKESFPLTVTSAQKNPTAFYLCASTGQGSIYGYTFGSGTRLTVV.

This rearrangement joins TRBV18 to TRBJ2-2, with 7 bases that match TRBD2. The CDR3 is made up of 16 amino acids. CDR1 is KGHSH, CDR2 LQKENI, per germline. The V gene end was trimmed by 8 bases and the J gene end by 4 bases; junction bases not matched to a gene: 13. The CDR3 sequence is CASDGTGGTSTGELFF. The CDR3 region has the DNA TGTGCCAGCGACGGGACGGGGGGAACCTCCACCGGGGAGCTGTTTTTT.

The chain couples TRBV6-5 to TRBJ1-2; possible D gene TRBD1, 5 bases. The CDR3 totals 13 residues. Germline CDR1 and CDR2: MNHEY and SVGAGI. With 7 bases removed from V and 6 bases from J, the gap between germline ends came to 15 bases. This CDR3 reads CASMMTDLHGYTF. The CDR3 nucleotides read TGTGCCAGCATGATGACAGATCTTCATGGCTACACCTTC.

This sequence joins TRBV30 and TRBJ2-1, with TRBD2 matching over 16 bases. The CDR3 runs to 18 residues. The germline V gene has CDR1 GTSNPN and CDR2 SVGIG (reference sequence). The V segment lost 2 bases and the J segment 9 bases; nucleotides outside the gene matches: 13. The CDR3: CAWSLGTSGGASGGEQFF. CDR3 DNA: TGTGCCTGGAGTCTAGGGACTAGCGGGGGGGCCTCTGGTGGTGAGCAGTTCTTC.

The V call is TRBV30, the J call TRBJ2-5; 8 positions match TRBD2. CDR3 length equals 15 residues. Germline trimming cut 0 bases from V and 5 bases from J; bases unmatched to any gene: 8. The germline gives CDR1 GTSNPN, CDR2 SVGIG (reference sequence). CDR3 residues: CAWSVHSPGGETQYF. CDR3 DNA: TGTGCCTGGAGTGTACATAGCCCGGGGGGGGAGACCCAGTACTTC.

This clone was observed a single time. The rearrangement joins TRBV27 to TRBJ1-5, with 12 bases lining up with TRBD1. CDR1 MNHEY and CDR2 SMNVEV come from the germline V gene (reference sequence). Losses at the gene ends were 4 bases for V and 6 bases for J; bases not matched to a gene: 4. This CDR3 is 15 amino acids long. The CDR3 nucleotides are TGTGCCAGCAGTTCGGGGACAGGGGGCGGTCAGCCCCAGCATTTT. Translated, it gives CASSSGTGGGQPQHF.

The J gene is TRBJ2-5, the V gene TRBV3-1 (or the pseudogene TRBV3-2); D may be TRBD2 (6 bases). With 5 bases removed from V and 2 bases from J, the gap between germline ends came to 21 bases. Looked up from germline, CDR1 is LGHDT and CDR2 is YNNKEL (reference sequence). This CDR3 is built from 17 residues. CDR3 amino acids: CASSVTSWRGGQETQYF. The CDR3 DNA reads TGTGCCAGCAGCGTCACTAGTTGGCGGGGAGGACAAGAGACCCAGTACTTC.

The genes are TRBV10-3 and TRBJ1-5; 11 positions match TRBD1. The CDR3 covers 15 residues. The J segment lost 4 bases and the V segment lost 10 bases, leaving 9 bases of the junction unmatched. Germline V gene sequence: CDR1 ENHRY, CDR2 SYGVKD. The CDR3 spells CATRTGGEENQPQHF. CDR3 DNA: TGTGCCACCCGGACAGGGGGCGAGGAAAATCAGCCCCAGCATTTT.

The gene calls are TRBV5-8 and TRBJ1-2, with 9 bases matching TRBD1. The germline V gene has CDR1 SGHTS and CDR2 YDEGEE. The J segment lost 3 bases and the V segment lost 0 bases, leaving 6 bases of the junction unmatched. The CDR3 totals 16 residues. The CDR3 protein is CASSLARGQGYYGYTF. DNA of the CDR3: TGTGCCAGCAGCTTGGCCAGGGGACAGGGATACTATGGCTACACCTTC.

As for this clone: At the DNA level, this CDR3 is encoded by other sequences in the same sample as well. J is TRBJ2-5 and V is TRBV5-6; D not certain. Trimming removed 2 bases at V and 0 bases at J, with 5 bases between. Germline V lookup: CDR1 SGHDT, CDR2 YYEEEE. The CDR3 consists of 13 residues. CDR3 bases: TGTGCCAGCAGCTTACGGTACCAAGAGACCCAGTACTTC. The encoded protein is CASSLRYQETQYF.

This clone is a singleton in its sample. The chain has TRBV4-2 and TRBJ2-2; TRBD1 might be the D (6 bases). From germline, CDR1 is LGHNA and CDR2 YNFKEQ. V was trimmed by 6 bases and J by 1 base, leaving 9 bases between them. The CDR3 is made up of 14 amino acids. DNA of the CDR3: TGTGCCAGCAGGAAGACAGGGAACACCGGGGAGCTGTTTTTT. It specifies CASRKTGNTGELFF.

This clone has only one observation. The V and J genes are TRBV4-2 and TRBJ2-1; maybe TRBD1 (6 bases). The CDR3 is 15 amino acids. Germline-derived CDR1 and CDR2 are LGHNA and YNFKEQ. Between the trimmed V and J ends, which lost 3 bases and 6 bases, there was a span of 15 bases. In nucleotides, the CDR3 is TGTGCCAGCAGCCAGCGACAGGTTGCAACCAATGAGCAGTTCTTC. Protein sequence: CASSQRQVATNEQFF.

The chain is built from TRBV6-5 and TRBJ1-6, with D unclear. Deletions cut 1 base from V and 7 bases from J, with 11 bases between. Germline assignment: CDR1 MNHEY and CDR2 SVGAGI. The CDR3 extends over 15 amino acids. CDR3 nucleotide sequence: TGTGCCAGCAGTTACTATAGAGTTCTCAATTCACCCCTCCACTTT. Protein product: CASSYYRVLNSPLHF.

The rearrangement uses TRBV5-1 and TRBJ2-7; 13 positions match TRBD2. This CDR3 comprises 18 residues. The germline V gene has CDR1 SGHRS and CDR2 YFSETQ. Losses at the gene ends were 0 bases for V and 5 bases for J; bases not matched to a gene: 11. CDR3 loop: CASSLGGLGTSGVHEQYF. The DNA for the CDR3 is TGCGCCAGCAGCTTGGGCGGATTGGGGACTAGCGGGGTTCACGAGCAGTACTTC. The variable domain in full, completed from reference TRBV5-1 and TRBJ2-7, reads KAGVTQTPRYLIKTRGQQVTLSCSPISGHRSVSWYQQTPGQGLQFLFEYFSETQRNKGNFPGRFSGRQFSNSRSEMNVSTLELGDSALYLCASSLGGLGTSGVHEQYFGPGTRLTVT.

The CDR3, as DNA: TGTGCCAGCAGCTTGGCGGGAGGCGGCAATCAGCCCCAGCATTTT. Protein: CASSLAGGGNQPQHF. The rearrangement uses TRBV5-5 and TRBJ1-5; D not resolved. Trimming stripped 0 bases from V and 2 bases from J, with 9 bases between. Germline CDR1 is SGHKS and CDR2 is YYEKEE (reference sequence). The CDR3 covers 15 residues. The full variable domain, in which reference TRBV5-5 and TRBJ1-5 provide the parts outside the CDR3, is DAGVTQSPTHLIKTRGQQVTLRCSPISGHKSVSWYQQVLGQGPQFIFQYYEKEERGRGNFPDRFSARQFPNYSSELNVNALLLGDSALYLCASSLAGGGNQPQHFGDGTRLSIL.